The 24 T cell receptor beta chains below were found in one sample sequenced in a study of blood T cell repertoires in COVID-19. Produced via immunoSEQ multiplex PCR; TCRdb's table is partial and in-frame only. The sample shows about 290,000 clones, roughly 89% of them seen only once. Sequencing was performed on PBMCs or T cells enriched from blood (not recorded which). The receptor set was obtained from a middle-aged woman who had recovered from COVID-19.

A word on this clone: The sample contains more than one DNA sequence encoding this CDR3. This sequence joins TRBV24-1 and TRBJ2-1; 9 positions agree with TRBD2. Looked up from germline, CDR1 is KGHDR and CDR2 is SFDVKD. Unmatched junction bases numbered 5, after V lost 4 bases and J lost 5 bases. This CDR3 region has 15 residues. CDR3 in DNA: TGTGCCACCAGTGACCCGACTAGCGGAGACAATGAGCAGTTCTTC. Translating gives CATSDPTSGDNEQFF.

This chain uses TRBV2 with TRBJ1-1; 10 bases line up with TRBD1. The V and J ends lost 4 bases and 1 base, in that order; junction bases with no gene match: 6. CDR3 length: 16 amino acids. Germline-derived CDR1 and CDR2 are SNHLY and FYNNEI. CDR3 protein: CASSVGTGVTNTEAFF. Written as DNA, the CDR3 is TGTGCCAGCAGTGTAGGGACAGGGGTAACGAACACTGAAGCTTTCTTT.

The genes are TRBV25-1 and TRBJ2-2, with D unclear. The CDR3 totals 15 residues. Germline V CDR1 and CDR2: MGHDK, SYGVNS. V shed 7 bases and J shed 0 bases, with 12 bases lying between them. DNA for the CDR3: TGTGCCAGCACCCCTTTTCGCGCGAACACCGGGGAGCTGTTTTTT. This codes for CASTPFRANTGELFF.

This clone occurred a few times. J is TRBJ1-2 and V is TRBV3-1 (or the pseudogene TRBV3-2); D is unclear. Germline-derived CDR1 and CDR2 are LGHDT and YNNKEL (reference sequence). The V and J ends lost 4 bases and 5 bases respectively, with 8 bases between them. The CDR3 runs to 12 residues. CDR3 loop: CASSRSDYGYTF. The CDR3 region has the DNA TGTGCCAGCAGCCGCTCAGATTATGGCTACACCTTC.

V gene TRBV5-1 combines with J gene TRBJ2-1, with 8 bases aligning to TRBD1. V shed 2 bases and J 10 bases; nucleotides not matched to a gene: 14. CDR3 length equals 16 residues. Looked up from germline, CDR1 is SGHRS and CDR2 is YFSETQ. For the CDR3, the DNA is TGCGCCAGCAGCTTCAACGATATCAAAAGGGACAGGGAGCAGTTCTTC. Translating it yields CASSFNDIKRDREQFF. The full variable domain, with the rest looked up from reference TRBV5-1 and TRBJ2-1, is KAGVTQTPRYLIKTRGQQVTLSCSPISGHRSVSWYQQTPGQGLQFLFEYFSETQRNKGNFPGRFSGRQFSNSRSEMNVSTLELGDSALYLCASSFNDIKRDREQFFGPGTRLTVL.

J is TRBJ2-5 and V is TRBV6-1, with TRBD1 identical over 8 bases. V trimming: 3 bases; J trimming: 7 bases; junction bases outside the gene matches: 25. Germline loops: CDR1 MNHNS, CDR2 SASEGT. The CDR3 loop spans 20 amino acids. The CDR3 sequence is CASSEESVVADRARVTTQYF. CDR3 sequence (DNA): TGTGCCAGCAGTGAGGAGAGTGTCGTGGCGGACAGGGCTAGGGTGACGACCCAGTACTTC.

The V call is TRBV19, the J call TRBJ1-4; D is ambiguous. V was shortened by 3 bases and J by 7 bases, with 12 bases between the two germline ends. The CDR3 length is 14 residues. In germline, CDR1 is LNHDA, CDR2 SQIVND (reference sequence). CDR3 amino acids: CASSITGSGEKLFF. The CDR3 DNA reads TGTGCCAGTAGTATCACGGGGTCAGGTGAAAAACTGTTTTTT.

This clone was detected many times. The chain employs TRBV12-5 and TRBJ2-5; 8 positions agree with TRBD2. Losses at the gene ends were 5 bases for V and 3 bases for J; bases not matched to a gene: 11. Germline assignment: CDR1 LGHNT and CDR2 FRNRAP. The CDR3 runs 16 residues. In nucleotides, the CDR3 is TGTGCTAGTGGTACTGGAGCGGGGGCCCCAGAAGAGACCCAGTACTTC. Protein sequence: CASGTGAGAPEETQYF.

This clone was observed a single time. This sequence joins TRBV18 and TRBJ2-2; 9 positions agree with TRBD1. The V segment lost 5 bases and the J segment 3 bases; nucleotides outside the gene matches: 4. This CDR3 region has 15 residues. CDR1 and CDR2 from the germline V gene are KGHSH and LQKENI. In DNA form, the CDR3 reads TGTGCCAGCTCAGAAGACAGGGGGTACACCGGGGAGCTGTTTTTT. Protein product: CASSEDRGYTGELFF.

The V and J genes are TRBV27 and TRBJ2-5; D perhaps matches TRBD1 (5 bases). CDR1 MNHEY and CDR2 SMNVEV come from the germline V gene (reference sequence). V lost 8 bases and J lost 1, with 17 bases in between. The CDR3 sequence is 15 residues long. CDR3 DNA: TGTGCCAGCGCTTGGTCCCGACAGACCCAAGAGACCCAGTACTTC. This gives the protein CASAWSRQTQETQYF.

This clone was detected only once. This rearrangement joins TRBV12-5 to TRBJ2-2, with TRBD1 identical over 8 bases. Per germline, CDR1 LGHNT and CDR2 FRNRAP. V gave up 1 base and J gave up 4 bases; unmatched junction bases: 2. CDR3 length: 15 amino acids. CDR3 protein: CASGLAGQGTGELFF. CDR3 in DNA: TGTGCTAGTGGTTTGGCCGGACAGGGCACCGGGGAGCTGTTTTTT.

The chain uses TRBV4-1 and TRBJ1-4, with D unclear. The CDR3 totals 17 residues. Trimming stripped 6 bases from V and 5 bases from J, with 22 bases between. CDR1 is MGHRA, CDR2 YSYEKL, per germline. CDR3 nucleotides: TGCGCCAGCAGACCTCTTGCGGGGTGGACTACGAATGAAAAACTGTTTTTT. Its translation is CASRPLAGWTTNEKLFF.

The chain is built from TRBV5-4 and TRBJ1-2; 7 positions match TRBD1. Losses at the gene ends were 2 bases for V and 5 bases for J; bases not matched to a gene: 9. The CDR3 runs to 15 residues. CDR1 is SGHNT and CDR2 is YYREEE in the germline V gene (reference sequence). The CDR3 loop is CASSFGDRYSYGYTF. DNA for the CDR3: TGTGCCAGCAGCTTTGGGGACAGATATAGTTATGGCTACACCTTC.

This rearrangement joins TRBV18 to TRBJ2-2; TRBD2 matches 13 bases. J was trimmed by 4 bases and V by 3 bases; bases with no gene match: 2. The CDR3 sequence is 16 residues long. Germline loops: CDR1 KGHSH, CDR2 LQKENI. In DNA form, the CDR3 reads TGTGCCAGCTCACCGGGACTAGCGGGGATCACCGGGGAGCTGTTTTTT. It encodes CASSPGLAGITGELFF.

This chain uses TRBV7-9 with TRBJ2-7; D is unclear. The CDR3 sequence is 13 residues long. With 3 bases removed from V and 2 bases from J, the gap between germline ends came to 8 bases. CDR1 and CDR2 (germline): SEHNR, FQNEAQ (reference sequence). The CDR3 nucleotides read TGTGCCAGCAGCTTTAGTATAACCTACGAGCAGTACTTC. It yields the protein CASSFSITYEQYF.

CDR3 sequence: CASSLRSGAQTQYF. CDR3 in DNA: TGTGCCAGCAGCTTAAGGTCAGGGGCGCAGACCCAGTACTTC. The V call is TRBV7-6, the J call TRBJ2-5, with D possibly being TRBD1 (6 bases). The CDR3 covers 14 residues. Trimming cost V 2 bases and J 6 bases, with 13 bases left between them. CDR1 is SGHVS, CDR2 FNYEAQ, per germline.

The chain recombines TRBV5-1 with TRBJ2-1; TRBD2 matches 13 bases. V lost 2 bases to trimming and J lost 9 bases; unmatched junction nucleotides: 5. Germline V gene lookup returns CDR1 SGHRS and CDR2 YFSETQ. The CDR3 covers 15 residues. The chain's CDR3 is CASSFGTSGTGEQFF. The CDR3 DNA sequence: TGCGCCAGCAGCTTTGGGACTAGCGGGACTGGTGAGCAGTTCTTC. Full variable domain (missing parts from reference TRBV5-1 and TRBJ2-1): KAGVTQTPRYLIKTRGQQVTLSCSPISGHRSVSWYQQTPGQGLQFLFEYFSETQRNKGNFPGRFSGRQFSNSRSEMNVSTLELGDSALYLCASSFGTSGTGEQFFGPGTRLTVL.

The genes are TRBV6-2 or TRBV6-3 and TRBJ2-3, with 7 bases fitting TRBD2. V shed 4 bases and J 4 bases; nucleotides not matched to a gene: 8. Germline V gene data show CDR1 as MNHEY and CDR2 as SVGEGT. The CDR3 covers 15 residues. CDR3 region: CASSFRPTSADTQYF. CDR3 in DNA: TGTGCCAGCAGTTTCCGCCCTACTAGCGCAGATACGCAGTATTTT.

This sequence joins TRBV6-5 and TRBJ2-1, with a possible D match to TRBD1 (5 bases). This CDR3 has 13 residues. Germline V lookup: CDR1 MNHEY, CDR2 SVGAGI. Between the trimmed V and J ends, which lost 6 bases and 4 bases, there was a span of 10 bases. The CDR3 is CASRLGDYNEQFF. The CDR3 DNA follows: TGTGCCAGCAGGCTAGGGGATTACAATGAGCAGTTCTTC.

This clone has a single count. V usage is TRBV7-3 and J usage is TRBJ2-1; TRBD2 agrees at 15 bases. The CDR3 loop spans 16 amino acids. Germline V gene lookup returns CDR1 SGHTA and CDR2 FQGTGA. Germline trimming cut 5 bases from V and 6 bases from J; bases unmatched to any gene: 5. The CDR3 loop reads CASSRGLAGGSNEQFF. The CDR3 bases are TGTGCCAGCAGCCGAGGACTAGCGGGGGGGAGCAATGAGCAGTTCTTC.

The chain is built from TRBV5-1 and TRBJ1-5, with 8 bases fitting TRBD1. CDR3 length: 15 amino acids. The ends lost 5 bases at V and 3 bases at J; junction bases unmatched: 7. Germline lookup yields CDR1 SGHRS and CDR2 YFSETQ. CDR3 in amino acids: CASRPGGAFNQPQHF. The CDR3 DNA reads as TGCGCCAGCAGGCCAGGGGGCGCGTTCAATCAGCCCCAGCATTTT.

In DNA, the CDR3 is TGCGCCAGCAGCCAAGCGCTAGCGGGGCTTGGCACAGATACGCAGTATTTT. It translates to CASSQALAGLGTDTQYF. The V and J genes are TRBV4-1 and TRBJ2-3, with 9 bases lining up with TRBD2. The CDR3 loop spans 17 amino acids. Germline-derived CDR1 and CDR2 are MGHRA and YSYEKL. The V and J ends lost 1 base and 1 base, in that order; junction bases with no gene match: 6.

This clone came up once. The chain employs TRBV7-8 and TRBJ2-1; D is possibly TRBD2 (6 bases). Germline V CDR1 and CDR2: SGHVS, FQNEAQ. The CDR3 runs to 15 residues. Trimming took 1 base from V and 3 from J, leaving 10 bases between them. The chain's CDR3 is CASSLGTIFYNEQFF. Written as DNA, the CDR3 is TGTGCCAGCAGCTTAGGGACTATTTTCTACAATGAGCAGTTCTTC. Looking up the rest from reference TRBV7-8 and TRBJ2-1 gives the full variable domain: GAGVSQSPRYKVAKRGQDVALRCDPISGHVSLFWYQQALGQGPEFLTYFQNEAQLDKSGLPSDRFFAERPEGSVSTLKIQRTQQEDSAVYLCASSLGTIFYNEQFFGPGTRLTVL.

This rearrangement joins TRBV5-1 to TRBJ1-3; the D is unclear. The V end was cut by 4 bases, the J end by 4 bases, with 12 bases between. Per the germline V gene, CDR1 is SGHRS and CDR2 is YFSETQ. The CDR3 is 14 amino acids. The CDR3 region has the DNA TGCGCCAGCAGCCTAAATCCTGCGGGAAACACCATATATTTT. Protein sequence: CASSLNPAGNTIYF.